This T cell receptor beta chain was captured by sequencing in a study of blood T cell repertoires in COVID-19. As for the study in general: In each case, the material was cDNA or gDNA derived from T cells, B-cell-depleted T cells, or PBMCs.

This clone was picked up a small number of times. Sequenced by immunoSEQ multiplex PCR; TCRdb stores in-frame clones only, minus some. The sample lists about 150,000 clones; about 77% were seen once. The germline V gene has CDR1 MNHEY and CDR2 SVGAGI. With 11 bases removed from V and 6 bases from J, the gap between germline ends came to 12 bases. The length of the CDR3 is 11 residues. The chain uses TRBV6-5 and TRBJ2-3; no clear D gene. The source of this sequence is a man in his 60s with acute or convalescent COVID-19. The specimen sequenced was peripheral blood. CDR3 sequence: CALQVLDTQYF. The CDR3 DNA sequence: TGTGCCCTCCAGGTGTTGGATACGCAGTATTTT.